The rows below give T cell receptor beta chains drawn from one sample of a study of T cell changes during pregnancy in multiple sclerosis. Profiled with immunoSEQ multiplex PCR; TCRdb holds only in-frame clones, not every one. Altogether around 34,000 clones are present, 90% being singletons, with the ten largest covering approximately 11%. The sample was CD8+ T cells from peripheral blood mononuclear cells, taken before pregnancy. Receptor source: a female donor with multiple sclerosis, enrolled in a pregnancy study. CDR3s include the opening cysteine and the closing phenylalanine or tryptophan. D genes are given only for firm matches. Expanded clones get a size class; other rows say once, few or many, or leave the size out.

j_call: TRBJ1-2; d_call: NA; v_call: TRBV7-9; clone_size: NA; cdr3_aa: CASSIDRTYGYTF; cdr3_nt: TGTGCCAGCAGCATAGACAGGACCTATGGCTACACCTTC
j_call: TRBJ2-3; d_call: NA; v_call: TRBV27; clone_size: NA; cdr3_aa: CASGVLGAGQEDTQYF; cdr3_nt: TGTGCCAGCGGAGTCCTGGGGGCAGGGCAAGAAGATACGCAGTATTTT
j_call: TRBJ1-5; d_call: TRBD1; v_call: TRBV19; clone_size: NA; cdr3_aa: CASSIRQGGGNQPQHF; cdr3_nt: TGTGCCAGTAGTATCAGACAGGGAGGAGGCAATCAGCCCCAGCATTTT
j_call: TRBJ2-5; d_call: TRBD1; v_call: TRBV7-7; clone_size: NA; cdr3_aa: CASSRTGEYQETQYF; cdr3_nt: TGTGCCAGCAGCCGAACAGGGGAGTACCAAGAGACCCAGTACTTC
j_call: TRBJ1-1; d_call: NA; v_call: TRBV27; clone_size: NA; cdr3_aa: CASSSGPGTEAFF; cdr3_nt: TGTGCCAGCAGTTCGGGTCCGGGCACTGAAGCTTTCTTT
j_call: TRBJ1-4; d_call: TRBD1; v_call: TRBV27; clone_size: NA; cdr3_aa: CASTPTGSGEKLFF; cdr3_nt: TGTGCCAGCACCCCGACAGGGTCAGGTGAAAAACTGTTTTTT
j_call: TRBJ1-5; d_call: NA; v_call: TRBV5-6; clone_size: few; cdr3_aa: CASSLSYGNQPQHF; cdr3_nt: TGTGCCAGCAGCTTGTCTTATGGCAATCAGCCCCAGCATTTT
j_call: TRBJ2-1; d_call: TRBD2; v_call: TRBV5-6; clone_size: NA; cdr3_aa: CASSLLAESYNEQFF; cdr3_nt: TGTGCCAGCAGCTTGCTAGCGGAGTCCTACAATGAGCAGTTCTTC
j_call: TRBJ2-7; d_call: TRBD2; v_call: TRBV13; clone_size: NA; cdr3_aa: CASSLGPGTSAYEQYF; cdr3_nt: TGTGCCAGCAGCTTAGGCCCCGGGACTAGCGCCTACGAGCAGTACTTC
j_call: TRBJ2-1; d_call: TRBD1; v_call: TRBV25-1; clone_size: once; cdr3_aa: CASSYGTGYNEQFF; cdr3_nt: TGTGCCAGCAGTTACGGGACAGGTTACAATGAGCAGTTCTTC
j_call: TRBJ2-2; d_call: NA; v_call: TRBV30; clone_size: NA; cdr3_aa: CAWTLTGELFF; cdr3_nt: TGTGCCTGGACTCTCACCGGGGAGCTGTTTTTT
j_call: TRBJ2-2; d_call: NA; v_call: TRBV19; clone_size: NA; cdr3_aa: CASTIGVNTGELFF; cdr3_nt: TGTGCCAGTACAATTGGAGTGAACACCGGGGAGCTGTTTTTT